The T cell receptor (beta chain) under discussion was sequenced for a study of cytomegalovirus exposure and HLA in healthy donors. Overall study results and limits: Most observed TCR sequences were rare, whereas some public TCRs were detected in many donors. Presence/absence analysis assumed near-uniform sequencing depth across donors.

Regarding donors, all were healthy bone marrow donors. Sampled while nominally healthy, donors likely had unrecorded immune exposures. CDR3 length: 16 residues. Trimming pared 0 bases from V and 1 base from J, leaving 10 bases between. The germline V gene has CDR1 MGHRA and CDR2 YSYEKL. This clone was counted only a few times. The antigen remains unidentified. In the PCR, 60 Vbeta and 13 Jbeta primers were used. Clones were sequenced by immunoSEQ multiplex PCR, and TCRdb holds only the in-frame ones, with some missing. The data hold 150,000 to 180,000 clones, with about 80% observed a single time. The sequence was collected from a woman aged 40 to 50 in good health and CMV-seronegative. This chain uses TRBV4-1 with TRBJ1-5, with a weak D call TRBD1 (5 bases). The sequencing input was PBMCs. For the CDR3, the DNA is TGCGCCAGCAGCCAAGATAGGGGAGGGAGCAATCAGCCCCAGCATTTT. Amino acid sequence: CASSQDRGGSNQPQHF.